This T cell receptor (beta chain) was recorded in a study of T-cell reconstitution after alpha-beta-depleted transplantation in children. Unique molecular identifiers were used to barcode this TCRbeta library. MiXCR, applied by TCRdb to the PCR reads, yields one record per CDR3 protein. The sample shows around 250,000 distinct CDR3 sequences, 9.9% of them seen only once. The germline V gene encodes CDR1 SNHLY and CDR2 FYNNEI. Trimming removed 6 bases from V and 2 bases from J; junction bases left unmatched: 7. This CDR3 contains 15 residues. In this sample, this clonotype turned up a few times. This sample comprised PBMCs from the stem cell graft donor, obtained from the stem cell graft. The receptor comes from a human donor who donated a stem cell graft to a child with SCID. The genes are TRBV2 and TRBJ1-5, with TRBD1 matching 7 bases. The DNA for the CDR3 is TGTGCCAGCAGCGAGGGGGCTAAAGGCAATCAGCCCCAGCATTTT. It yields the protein CASSEGAKGNQPQHF.